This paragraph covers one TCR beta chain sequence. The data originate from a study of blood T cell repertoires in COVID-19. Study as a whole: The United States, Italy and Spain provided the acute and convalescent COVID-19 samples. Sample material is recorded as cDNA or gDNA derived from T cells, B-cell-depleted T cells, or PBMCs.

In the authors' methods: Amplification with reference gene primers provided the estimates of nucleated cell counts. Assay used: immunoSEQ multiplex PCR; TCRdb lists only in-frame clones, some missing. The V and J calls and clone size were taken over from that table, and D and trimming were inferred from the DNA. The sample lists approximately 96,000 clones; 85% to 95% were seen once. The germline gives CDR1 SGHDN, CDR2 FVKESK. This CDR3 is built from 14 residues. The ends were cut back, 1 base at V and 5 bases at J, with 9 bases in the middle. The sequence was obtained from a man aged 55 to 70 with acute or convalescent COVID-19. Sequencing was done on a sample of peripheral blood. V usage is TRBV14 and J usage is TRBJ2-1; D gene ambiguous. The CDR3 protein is CASSQVLYNNEQFF. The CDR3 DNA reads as TGTGCCAGCAGCCAAGTGCTTTACAACAATGAGCAGTTCTTC.